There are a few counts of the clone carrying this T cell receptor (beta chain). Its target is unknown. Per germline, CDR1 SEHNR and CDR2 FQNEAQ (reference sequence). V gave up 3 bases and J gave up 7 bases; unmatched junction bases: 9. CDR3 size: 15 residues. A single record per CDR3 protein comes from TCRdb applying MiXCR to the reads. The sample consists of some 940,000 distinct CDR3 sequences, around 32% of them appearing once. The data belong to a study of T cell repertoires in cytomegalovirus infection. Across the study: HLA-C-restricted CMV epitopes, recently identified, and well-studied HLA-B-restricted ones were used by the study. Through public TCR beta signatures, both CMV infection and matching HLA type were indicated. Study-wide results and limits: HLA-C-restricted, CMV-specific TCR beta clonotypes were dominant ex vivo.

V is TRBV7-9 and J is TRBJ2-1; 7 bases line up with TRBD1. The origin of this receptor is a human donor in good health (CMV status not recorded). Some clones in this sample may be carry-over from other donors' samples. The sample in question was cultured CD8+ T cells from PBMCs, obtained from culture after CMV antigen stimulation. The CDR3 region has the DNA TGTGCCAGCAGCTTCCGGGACAGAGAATTAAATGAGCAGTTCTTC. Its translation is CASSFRDRELNEQFF.